The 12 T cell receptor beta chains listed next were all sequenced from one sample in a study of cytomegalovirus exposure and HLA in healthy donors. A multiplex PCR was run with 60 Vbeta primers and 13 Jbeta primers. The method was immunoSEQ multiplex PCR; TCRdb's version includes in-frame clones alone and lacks a portion of them. The sample lists 150,000 to 200,000 clones, roughly 80% occurring once. Sequences were obtained from PBMCs. These receptors were taken from a man aged 35-49 years in good health and CMV-seropositive.

This chain connects TRBV6-4 to TRBJ2-2, with D possibly TRBD1 on 6 matching bases. This CDR3 comprises 16 residues. V gave up 3 bases and J gave up 0 bases, with 11 bases separating them. Germline V lookup: CDR1 MRHNA, CDR2 SNTAGT. In DNA, the CDR3 is TGTGCCAGCAGTGAGGAAGGACAGCCGAACACCGGGGAGCTGTTTTTT. Amino acids: CASSEEGQPNTGELFF.

This chain links TRBV29-1 with TRBJ2-5; D might be TRBD2 (6 bases). The CDR3 runs 13 residues. From germline, CDR1 is SQVTM and CDR2 ANQGSEA. Trimming took 2 bases from V and 1 from J, leaving 8 bases between them. In DNA, the CDR3 is TGCAGCGTTGAATGGGGGGTCCAAGAGACCCAGTACTTC. Translating gives CSVEWGVQETQYF.

The chain employs TRBV7-3 and TRBJ2-7; D perhaps matches TRBD2 (6 bases). Per the germline V gene, CDR1 is SGHTA and CDR2 is FQGTGA. This CDR3 comprises 15 residues. Between the trimmed V and J ends, which lost 1 base and 5 bases, there was a span of 15 bases. DNA for the CDR3: TGTGCCAGCAGCTTAAGTGGCGGGGCCCTCGACGAGCAGTACTTC. Its translation: CASSLSGGALDEQYF.

The gene calls are TRBV27 and TRBJ2-1; the D gene is possibly TRBD2 (5 bases). Germline CDR1 MNHEY, CDR2 SMNVEV (reference sequence). This CDR3 has 13 residues. Trimming took off 5 bases at V and 6 bases at J, with 11 bases between the two ends. CDR3 sequence: CASSPTSSNEQFF. Here the CDR3 DNA reads TGTGCCAGCAGTCCAACTAGTTCCAATGAGCAGTTCTTC.

V and J are TRBV14 and TRBJ2-7; D is possibly TRBD1 (6 bases). Germline V gene lookup returns CDR1 SGHDN and CDR2 FVKESK. The V and J ends lost 1 base and 3 bases respectively, with 13 bases between them. The CDR3 sequence is 15 residues long. This chain's CDR3 is CASSQGGPFLYEQYF. In DNA form, the CDR3 reads TGTGCCAGCAGCCAAGGGGGGCCCTTTCTCTACGAGCAGTACTTC.

This clone was seen only a few times. The chain uses TRBV4-3 and TRBJ1-1, with TRBD1 identical over 11 bases. The CDR3 length is 15 residues. V shed 0 bases, J shed 10 bases, and the junction held 7 bases outside the gene matches. Germline CDR1 and CDR2: LGHNA and YSLEER. The CDR3 protein is CASSQEKGQGVSAFF. The CDR3 DNA is TGCGCCAGCAGCCAAGAAAAGGGACAGGGGGTTTCAGCTTTCTTT.

The chain recombines TRBV5-1 with TRBJ2-3; weak D call: TRBD2 (6 bases). The CDR3 has 14 residues. The V end was cut by 4 bases, the J end by 0 bases, with 9 bases between. Germline CDR1 is SGHRS and CDR2 is YFSETQ. CDR3 in DNA: TGCGCCAGCAGCCCCGGGGGAAGCACAGATACGCAGTATTTT. Amino acids: CASSPGGSTDTQYF.

The CDR3 coding sequence is TGTGCCTGGAGACCGGGACTAGCTGCAGATACGCAGTATTTT. This sequence encodes CAWRPGLAADTQYF. The chain employs TRBV30 and TRBJ2-3, with 9 bases that match TRBD2. Germline V gene data show CDR1 as GTSNPN and CDR2 as SVGIG (reference sequence). The junction had 5 bases not matched to a gene; V was cut back by 3 bases and J by 4 bases. This CDR3 region has 14 residues. Supplemented by reference TRBV30 and TRBJ2-3, the full variable domain reads SQTIHQWPATLVQPVGSPLSLECTVEGTSNPNLYWYRQAAGRGLQLLFYSVGIGQISSEVPQNLSASRPQDRQFILSSKKLLLSDSGFYLCAWRPGLAADTQYFGPGTRLTVL.

The chain couples TRBV4-1 to TRBJ2-7; 9 bases are shared with TRBD1. J was trimmed by 3 bases and V by 0 bases; bases with no gene match: 9. The CDR3 runs 17 residues. CDR1 is MGHRA and CDR2 is YSYEKL in the germline V gene. Written as DNA, the CDR3 is TGCGCCAGCAGCCAAGAAACCGGGACAGGGCAAATCTACGAGCAGTACTTC. Amino acid sequence: CASSQETGTGQIYEQYF.

The chain links TRBV30 to TRBJ2-1, with 12 bases aligning to TRBD2. Germline trimming cut 1 base from V and 7 bases from J; bases unmatched to any gene: 2. The CDR3 extends over 14 amino acids. Germline CDR1 reads GTSNPN; CDR2 reads SVGIG (reference sequence). CDR3 DNA: TGTGCCTGGAGTGGTACTAGCGGGAGGAATGAGCAGTTCTTC. The encoded protein is CAWSGTSGRNEQFF.

The rearrangement joins TRBV28 to TRBJ1-4; perhaps TRBD1 as D (6 bases). Germline CDR1 is MDHEN and CDR2 is SYDVKM. V was pared by 7 bases and J by 7 bases, with 13 bases between. The CDR3 is 13 amino acids. The DNA of the CDR3 is TGTGCCAGCACCCCCGGGACACTTGAAAAACTGTTTTTT. It codes for CASTPGTLEKLFF.

V and J are TRBV4-1 and TRBJ2-7; 10 nucleotides agree with TRBD2. This CDR3 has 18 residues. The V gene end was trimmed by 1 base and the J gene end by 0 bases; junction bases not matched to a gene: 9. Germline CDR1 and CDR2: MGHRA and YSYEKL. CDR3 nucleotides: TGCGCCAGCAGCCAAGGCGGGCTAGCGGGGGCTCTCTCCTACGAGCAGTACTTC. This gives the protein CASSQGGLAGALSYEQYF.